These 28 T cell receptor beta chains came from one sample sequenced in a study of blood T cells in healthy people across ages. Using a J-beta primer mix together with a sample-barcoded 5' primer, a second PCR was run for about 6 to 11 cycles. TCRdb used MiXCR to reprocess the 5' RACE reads, holding one entry per CDR3 protein. The table has 1.5 million to 2 million distinct CDR3 sequences, roughly 27% seen once. The source material was blood. The receptors derive from a woman in her 30s in good health.

This clonotype was found once. A much larger clone is a single base away; this may be a read error. The genes are TRBV5-1 and TRBJ2-3; D unresolved. The germline CDR1 and CDR2 sequences are SGHRS and YFSETQ. Between the trimmed V and J ends, which lost 0 bases and 9 bases, there was a span of 5 bases. The CDR3 runs to 11 residues. In DNA form, the CDR3 reads TGCGCCAGCAGCTTGGTCGTCACGCAGTATTTT. It yields the protein CASSLVVTQYF.

This clonotype has more than one count but fewer than ten. The chain links TRBV20-1 to TRBJ2-7, with TRBD1 matching 9 bases. The end of the DNA is better explained by TRBJ2-5, so the J call may be wrong. The germline V gene has CDR1 DFQATT and CDR2 SNEGSKA (reference sequence). CDR3 length: 15 amino acids. CDR3 amino acids: CSARDPGQGLETQYF. CDR3 bases: TGCAGTGCTAGAGATCCAGGACAGGGGTTGGAGACCCAGTACTTC.

This chain joins TRBV10-3 and TRBJ2-5, with a tentative D call TRBD1 (5 bases). V was clipped by 6 bases and J by 5 bases, with 16 bases between them. The CDR3 contains 14 residues. CDR1 and CDR2 (germline): ENHRY, SYGVKD. The CDR3 loop is CAIRRGEDEETQYF. CDR3 DNA: TGTGCCATCAGAAGGGGCGAGGATGAGGAGACCCAGTACTTC.

This clonotype turned up a few times. The genes are TRBV5-1 and TRBJ1-2, with 7 bases fitting TRBD1. The germline gives CDR1 SGHRS, CDR2 YFSETQ. V shed 4 bases, J shed 6 bases, and the junction held 9 bases outside the gene matches. CDR3 size: 14 residues. CDR3 sequence reads: CASSLPGQLDGYTF. The CDR3 coding sequence is TGCGCCAGCAGCCTCCCGGGACAGTTGGATGGCTACACCTTC.

The rearrangement joins TRBV9 to TRBJ2-3; 11 bases match TRBD2. The CDR3 is made up of 15 amino acids. Trimming at V came to 6 bases and at J to 6 bases, leaving 9 bases not matched to a gene. Germline V lookup: CDR1 SGDLS, CDR2 YYNGEE. CDR3 sequence (DNA): TGTGCCAGCACCGGGGCTAGCGGGGGGATGGATACGCAGTATTTT. It specifies CASTGASGGMDTQYF. Looking up the rest from reference TRBV9 and TRBJ2-3 gives the full variable domain: DSGVTQTPKHLITATGQRVTLRCSPRSGDLSVYWYQQSLDQGLQFLIQYYNGEERAKGNILERFSAQQFPDLHSELNLSSLELGDSALYFCASTGASGGMDTQYFGPGTRLTVL.

The V call is TRBV15, the J call TRBJ2-5; no clear D gene. The CDR3 covers 13 residues. Per germline, CDR1 LNHNV and CDR2 YYDKDF (reference sequence). V was trimmed by 0 bases and J by 9 bases, leaving 11 bases between them. CDR3 in DNA: TGTGCCACCAGCAGAGACAAATCCGAGGCCCAGTACTTC. It translates to CATSRDKSEAQYF.

The gene calls are TRBV24-1 and TRBJ1-2, with a possible D match to TRBD1 (6 bases). V was cut by 0 bases and J by 4 bases, with 8 bases left in between. The CDR3 is 14 amino acids. Germline-derived CDR1 and CDR2 are KGHDR and SFDVKD. Here the CDR3 reads CATSDLDRFYGYTF. The CDR3 DNA follows: TGTGCCACCAGTGATTTGGACAGGTTCTATGGCTACACCTTC.

Of note for this clonotype: One end of the junction varies from germline; a read error may be responsible. The V and J genes are TRBV29-1 and TRBJ2-7; 12 bases map to TRBD2. Germline lookup yields CDR1 SQVTM and CDR2 ANQGSEA. CDR3 length equals 15 residues. In DNA form, the CDR3 reads TGCAGCGTTGAAGAACTAGCGGGAGGTTCCTACGAGCAGCACTTC. Translating gives CSVEELAGGSYEQHF.

The J gene is TRBJ2-7, the V gene TRBV2, with a possible D match to TRBD2 (5 bases). The CDR3 is 14 residues long. V was clipped by 4 bases and J by 0 bases, with 10 bases between them. Germline CDR1 reads SNHLY; CDR2 reads FYNNEI. CDR3 coding DNA: TGTGCCAGCAGTGCGGAGAGGGACTCCTACGAGCAGTACTTC. It encodes CASSAERDSYEQYF. Together with reference TRBV2 and TRBJ2-7, the CDR3 gives the full variable domain: EPEVTQTPSHQVTQMGQEVILRCVPISNHLYFYWYRQILGQKVEFLVSFYNNEISEKSEIFDDQFSVERPDGSNFTLKIRSTKLEDSAMYFCASSAERDSYEQYFGPGTRLTVT.

This clonotype was seen more than once but under ten times. J is TRBJ2-4 and V is TRBV6-6; 7 bases line up with TRBD1. Judging by the DNA end, TRBJ2-7 fits better; the J call may be wrong. CDR1 and CDR2 (germline): MNHNY, SVGAGI (reference sequence). CDR3 length equals 14 residues. The CDR3 loop is CASSYVATGDEQYF. CDR3 DNA: TGTGCCAGCAGTTACGTCGCCACAGGGGACGAGCAGTACTTC.

The CDR3 bases are TGTGCCAGCAGCGTTGAGAGGTCTGGGGCTTCCGAGCAGTACTTC. Protein product: CASSVERSGASEQYF. This chain uses TRBV7-2 with TRBJ2-5, with D perhaps matching TRBD1 (5 bases). The DNA end is a closer match to TRBJ2-7, so the J assignment may be wrong. From germline, CDR1 is SGHTA and CDR2 FQGNSA. This CDR3 is built from 15 residues.

This clonotype was counted ten times or more. For the CDR3, the DNA is TGTGCCAGCAGCTTCCAATATGGGGGACAGGGAATCAATGAGCAGTTCTTC. Translated: CASSFQYGGQGINEQFF. The rearrangement joins TRBV7-2 to TRBJ2-1; TRBD1 matches 9 bases. This CDR3 comprises 17 residues. Trimming at V came to 3 bases and at J to 6 bases, leaving 12 bases not matched to a gene. Germline loops: CDR1 SGHTA, CDR2 FQGNSA.

The chain has TRBV9 and TRBJ1-2; D not resolved. Trimming cost V 0 bases and J 6 bases, with 12 bases left between them. This CDR3 region has 14 residues. Germline lookup yields CDR1 SGDLS and CDR2 YYNGEE. CDR3 DNA: TGTGCCAGCAGCGTAGCGACCGCTCTTGATGGCTACACCTTC. It encodes CASSVATALDGYTF.

This clonotype appeared a few times. The V and J genes are TRBV5-1 and TRBJ1-4; TRBD1 matches 8 bases. From germline, CDR1 is SGHRS and CDR2 YFSETQ. CDR3 length: 16 residues. Germline trimming cut 7 bases from V and 8 bases from J; bases unmatched to any gene: 16. The CDR3 region has the DNA TGCGCCAGCGGAGACCCACAGGGACAGGCAAGGGAAAAACTGTTTTTT. Translating gives CASGDPQGQAREKLFF.

This clonotype showed up just a few times. A single base separates this from a much larger clone, so it may be a read error. The chain employs TRBV29-1 and TRBJ2-1; no reliable D call. CDR1 is SQVTM and CDR2 is ANQGSEA in the germline V gene. This CDR3 is 14 amino acids long. Trimming removed 5 bases at V and 2 bases at J, with 13 bases between. The CDR3 loop reads CSVHQLSPYNEQFF. DNA for the CDR3: TGCAGCGTTCACCAGTTAAGCCCCTACAATGAGCAGTTCTTC.

This clonotype was seen ten or more times. This chain connects TRBV5-6 to TRBJ2-5; D is unresolved. The length of the CDR3 is 13 residues. Germline-derived CDR1 and CDR2 are SGHDT and YYEEEE. V lost 4 bases, J lost 0 bases, and 7 bases lay in between. The CDR3 region is CASSHDNQETQYF. CDR3 DNA sequence: TGTGCCAGCAGCCACGACAACCAAGAGACCCAGTACTTC.

This rearrangement joins TRBV6-2 or TRBV6-3 to TRBJ2-2; TRBD2 agrees at 13 bases. CDR1 is MNHEY and CDR2 is SVGEGT in the germline V gene. The ends lost 5 bases at V and 2 bases at J; junction bases unmatched: 8. This CDR3 is built from 18 residues. The CDR3 loop reads CASSPGTSGIQNTGELFF. The CDR3 DNA reads TGTGCCAGCAGTCCCGGGACTAGCGGGATCCAAAACACCGGGGAGCTGTTTTTT.

The chain joins TRBV3-1 to TRBJ2-5; TRBD2 agrees at 10 bases. The CDR3 totals 17 residues. The germline gives CDR1 LGHDT, CDR2 YNNKEL (reference sequence). J lost 2 bases, V lost 3 bases, and 9 bases had no gene match. The DNA for the CDR3 is TGTGCCAGCAGCCAGTGGGGTAGCGGGAGGACACAAGAGACCCAGTACTTC. It translates to CASSQWGSGRTQETQYF.

This clonotype was observed a few times. This chain links TRBV5-1 with TRBJ2-3, with 11 positions matching TRBD1. The V gene's germline CDR1 is SGHRS and CDR2 YFSETQ. Trimming at V came to 5 bases and at J to 5 bases, leaving 4 bases not matched to a gene. The CDR3 length is 14 residues. CDR3 bases: TGCGCCAGCAGTAGGGACAGGGGGGTAGATACGCAGTATTTT. Translated, it gives CASSRDRGVDTQYF.

The DNA of the CDR3 is TGCGCCACCAAAGGATCCTCGGGGGTCGGCACTGAAGCTTTCTTT. This encodes CATKGSSGVGTEAFF. This rearrangement joins TRBV10-2 to TRBJ1-1; D might be TRBD1 (5 bases). V lost 10 bases and J 4 bases, leaving 22 bases between the germline ends. This CDR3 region has 15 residues. From germline, CDR1 is WSHSY and CDR2 SAAADI.

The table lists this clonotype with a few counts. This chain connects TRBV6-5 to TRBJ2-7; 8 nucleotides line up with TRBD2. The end of the DNA is better explained by TRBJ2-5, so the J call may be wrong. Germline CDR1 reads MNHEY; CDR2 reads SVGAGI. The CDR3 consists of 16 residues. The CDR3 reads CASSYSIAGMEETQYF. CDR3 coding DNA: TGTGCCAGCAGTTACTCCATAGCGGGAATGGAAGAGACCCAGTACTTC.

In its sample, this clonotype was seen a few times. This chain links TRBV7-3 with TRBJ2-1; D tentatively fits TRBD1 or TRBD2 (5 bases each). There are 15 residues in the CDR3. Germline V gene lookup returns CDR1 SGHTA and CDR2 FQGTGA. Trimming took off 5 bases at V and 15 bases at J, with 26 bases between the two ends. The CDR3 protein is CASSPDGRGLPPPFF. The CDR3 DNA is TGTGCCAGCAGCCCAGATGGACGGGGCCTACCCCCCCCGTTCTTC.

With respect to this clonotype: A much larger clone differs from this one at a single base, so this may be a read error. V usage is TRBV30 and J usage is TRBJ2-1; TRBD2 matches 11 bases. This CDR3 contains 13 residues. V lost 4 bases to trimming and J lost 5 bases; unmatched junction nucleotides: 1. Germline CDR1 is GTSNPN and CDR2 is SVGIG (reference sequence). CDR3 bases: TGTGCCTGGACTAGCGGGAGGCACAATGAGCAGTTCTTC. Translation gives CAWTSGRHNEQFF.

V is TRBV7-9 and J is TRBJ1-1, with unresolved D. The germline V and J ends were trimmed by 3 bases and 2 bases, with 7 bases remaining between them. The CDR3 is 13 residues long. Per germline, CDR1 SEHNR and CDR2 FQNEAQ (reference sequence). CDR3 amino acids: CASSLEINTEAFF. In DNA, the CDR3 is TGTGCCAGCAGCTTGGAGATTAACACTGAAGCTTTCTTT. Using reference TRBV7-9 and TRBJ1-1 for the parts outside the CDR3, the full variable domain is DTGVSQNPRHKITKRGQNVTFRCDPISEHNRLYWYRQTLGQGPEFLTYFQNEAQLEKSRLLSDRFSAERPKGSFSTLEIQRTEQGDSAMYLCASSLEINTEAFFGQGTRLTVV.

CDR3 protein: CASSFQLAGGTEQFF. CDR3 coding DNA: TGTGCCAGCAGCTTTCAGCTAGCGGGAGGGACAGAGCAGTTCTTC. The chain is built from TRBV7-2 and TRBJ2-1; 12 positions agree with TRBD2. Germline lookup yields CDR1 SGHTA and CDR2 FQGNSA. V shed 3 bases and J 10 bases; nucleotides not matched to a gene: 7. This CDR3 is built from 15 residues.

Only a few counts were recorded for this clonotype. V is TRBV7-3 and J is TRBJ2-3; possibly TRBD1 for D (6 bases). The CDR3 runs 14 residues. V was shortened by 10 bases and J by 1 base, with 15 bases between the two germline ends. Germline CDR1 reads SGHTA; CDR2 reads FQGTGA. This chain's CDR3 is CATSQGTGTDTQYF. As DNA, the CDR3 is TGTGCCACCTCCCAGGGGACGGGCACAGATACGCAGTATTTT.

The chain joins TRBV20-1 to TRBJ2-5, with 7 bases aligning to TRBD2. With 2 bases clipped from V and 3 bases from J, the junction kept 9 bases outside the gene matches. The CDR3 has 15 residues. Germline-derived CDR1 and CDR2 are DFQATT and SNEGSKA (reference sequence). In DNA, the CDR3 is TGCAGTGCTAGAAGGATGGCGGGAGTAGAAGAGACCCAGTACTTC. Its protein product is CSARRMAGVEETQYF.

This clonotype was detected ten times or more. The chain uses TRBV5-1 and TRBJ2-7, with D unresolved. The CDR3 contains 13 residues. V lost 0 bases and J 6 bases, leaving 10 bases between the germline ends. CDR1 and CDR2 from the germline V gene are SGHRS and YFSETQ. CDR3: CASSLGGNPEQYF. CDR3 DNA sequence: TGCGCCAGCAGCTTGGGCGGTAATCCCGAGCAGTACTTC.